This TCR beta chain appears in the sequencing data of a study of CD8+ T cells in alopecia areata. Treatment noted: oral pan-JAK inhibitor, 5-10 mg twice daily. Germline V gene data show CDR1 as MNHEY and CDR2 as SMNVEV (reference sequence). The CDR3 runs to 12 residues. V lost 5 bases and J lost 7, with 12 bases in between. RNA, once extracted, was reverse transcribed into cDNA for use as the sequencing template. This table comes from immunoSEQ multiplex PCR, and its TCRdb copy is limited to in-frame clones, with some not included. This sample has about 140,000 clones, with 86% found just once. The chain carries TRBV27 and TRBJ2-7; the D is unclear. The sequence was collected from a human donor with alopecia areata. The specimen was CD8+ T cells sorted from blood, collected at week 4, from a patient treated with tofacitinib. CDR3 bases: TGTGCCAGCAGTAATGGCCGCTTGGAGCAGTACTTC. Its protein is CASSNGRLEQYF.